The 22 T cell receptor beta chains listed next were all sequenced from one sample in a study of T cell responses to AZD1222 COVID-19 vaccine. The repertoire was sequenced with immunoSEQ multiplex PCR; TCRdb's copy has only in-frame clones and lacks some. The sample records about 150,000 clones, about 89% being singletons. The material sequenced was peripheral blood, taken 28 days after the second AZD1222 dose. The receptors originated from an adult who received the AZD1222 COVID-19 vaccine.

The chain uses TRBV24-1 and TRBJ2-7, with 12 bases aligning to TRBD2. Losses at the gene ends were 9 bases for V and 5 bases for J; bases not matched to a gene: 19. This CDR3 comprises 18 residues. Germline V CDR1 and CDR2: KGHDR, SFDVKD. The CDR3 DNA sequence: TGTGCCACCGCCGGGACTAAGGGAACTAGCGGGAGGTTCGACGAGCAGTACTTC. Its translation is CATAGTKGTSGRFDEQYF.

The V gene is TRBV5-1, the J gene TRBJ1-5, with D unclear. CDR1 SGHRS and CDR2 YFSETQ come from the germline V gene. The V gene lost 0 bases and the J gene lost 6 bases, with 13 bases spanning the gap. The CDR3 contains 15 residues. The CDR3 region is CASSLAGERSQPQHF. The DNA of the CDR3 is TGCGCCAGCAGCTTGGCCGGGGAAAGGAGTCAGCCCCAGCATTTT.

The genes are TRBV29-1 and TRBJ1-1; perhaps TRBD1 as D (6 bases). V lost 8 bases, J lost 3 bases, and 16 bases lay in between. CDR3 size: 13 residues. Germline CDR1 reads SQVTM; CDR2 reads ANQGSEA. The CDR3 region is CSSPGGADTEAFF. CDR3 DNA: TGCAGCTCCCCCGGGGGCGCAGACACTGAAGCTTTCTTT.

The rearrangement joins TRBV5-4 to TRBJ1-2; a weak D match, TRBD1 (6 bases). Deletions cut 0 bases from V and 2 bases from J, with 11 bases between. The CDR3 has 15 residues. The germline V gene has CDR1 SGHNT and CDR2 YYREEE (reference sequence). This CDR3 is CASSLDSGTNYGYTF. The CDR3 coding sequence is TGTGCCAGCAGCTTGGACTCGGGGACAAACTATGGCTACACCTTC.

The chain joins TRBV2 to TRBJ1-1; a weak D match, TRBD1 (6 bases). The CDR3 consists of 13 residues. Trimming pared 10 bases from V and 2 bases from J, leaving 14 bases between. Germline CDR1 reads SNHLY; CDR2 reads FYNNEI. Here the CDR3 DNA reads TGTGCCACCAGGGGTCGGGATAACACTGAAGCTTTCTTT. This sequence encodes CATRGRDNTEAFF.

The V call is TRBV2, the J call TRBJ2-5; TRBD1 agrees at 9 bases. Germline V gives CDR1 SNHLY, CDR2 FYNNEI. The CDR3 is 16 amino acids. The V and J ends lost 6 bases and 6 bases, in that order; junction bases with no gene match: 14. The CDR3 sequence is CASRALTGQGLKTQYF. The CDR3 DNA sequence: TGTGCCAGCAGGGCTCTAACTGGACAGGGGCTAAAGACCCAGTACTTC. The variable domain in full, with the rest retrieved from reference TRBV2 and TRBJ2-5, is EPEVTQTPSHQVTQMGQEVILRCVPISNHLYFYWYRQILGQKVEFLVSFYNNEISEKSEIFDDQFSVERPDGSNFTLKIRSTKLEDSAMYFCASRALTGQGLKTQYFGPGTRLLVL.

This chain uses TRBV6-5 with TRBJ1-2, with D possibly matching TRBD1 (5 bases). There are 14 residues in the CDR3. Germline CDR1 is MNHEY and CDR2 is SVGAGI. Trimming pared 5 bases from V and 8 bases from J, leaving 18 bases between. The DNA of the CDR3 is TGTGCCAGCAGTCCCCGGATCAGGGCAGGCGGCTACACCTTC. Encoded protein: CASSPRIRAGGYTF.

This clone was observed once. The rearrangement links TRBV19 to TRBJ2-3; TRBD1 agrees at 7 bases. V shed 8 bases and J 2 bases; nucleotides not matched to a gene: 10. Germline loops: CDR1 LNHDA, CDR2 SQIVND (reference sequence). CDR3 length: 15 residues. CDR3 in amino acids: CASATGGQDTDTQYF. The CDR3, as DNA: TGTGCCAGTGCCACGGGCGGACAGGACACAGATACGCAGTATTTT.

This chain uses TRBV14 with TRBJ2-4, with unresolved D. Between the trimmed V and J ends, which lost 4 bases and 2 bases, there was a span of 12 bases. Germline V gene lookup returns CDR1 SGHDN and CDR2 FVKESK. CDR3 length: 15 residues. The CDR3, as DNA: TGTGCCAGCAGCCGACGGACCGATACCAAAAACATTCAGTACTTC. As protein: CASSRRTDTKNIQYF.

This clone was found a few times. J is TRBJ1-4 and V is TRBV30; no reliable D call. Trimming took 1 base from V and 7 from J, leaving 10 bases between them. This CDR3 contains 13 residues. Germline CDR1 is GTSNPN and CDR2 is SVGIG (reference sequence). CDR3 amino acids: CAWSAQTGEKLFF. The CDR3 nucleotides are TGTGCCTGGAGTGCCCAAACGGGTGAAAAACTGTTTTTT. The full variable domain, its missing parts supplied by reference TRBV30 and TRBJ1-4, is SQTIHQWPATLVQPVGSPLSLECTVEGTSNPNLYWYRQAAGRGLQLLFYSVGIGQISSEVPQNLSASRPQDRQFILSSKKLLLSDSGFYLCAWSAQTGEKLFFGSGTQLSVL.

The V gene is TRBV7-2, the J gene TRBJ1-2; D is undetermined. The CDR3 extends over 13 amino acids. The V end was cut by 1 base, the J end by 5 bases, with 8 bases between. Germline values: CDR1 SGHTA, CDR2 FQGNSA. The CDR3 DNA reads TGTGCCAGCAGCTTAGGACGGTCTTATGGCTACACCTTC. This encodes CASSLGRSYGYTF.

The chain carries TRBV29-1 and TRBJ2-7; tentatively, D is TRBD1 (6 bases). Germline CDR1 SQVTM, CDR2 ANQGSEA. The length of the CDR3 is 15 residues. The V end lost 1 base, the J end lost 0 bases, and 13 bases lay between the germline ends. The CDR3 DNA is TGCAGCGTTGAAGTTCCCAGGGGACCCTCCTACGAGCAGTACTTC. This encodes CSVEVPRGPSYEQYF.

The J gene is TRBJ2-1, the V gene TRBV5-4, with 8 bases fitting TRBD2. The CDR3 is made up of 17 amino acids. The V gene end was trimmed by 0 bases and the J gene end by 1 base; junction bases not matched to a gene: 6. Germline CDR1 reads SGHNT; CDR2 reads YYREEE (reference sequence). The CDR3 here is CASSLGGLEGSYNEQFF. The DNA for the CDR3 is TGTGCCAGCAGCTTGGGGGGACTAGAGGGTTCCTACAATGAGCAGTTCTTC.

This clone has just a few counts. The gene calls are TRBV7-3 and TRBJ2-1; 7 bases map to TRBD2. J lost 6 bases, V lost 1 base, and 6 bases had no gene match. Germline V lookup: CDR1 SGHTA, CDR2 FQGTGA. The CDR3 sequence is 15 residues long. DNA for the CDR3: TGTGCCAGCAGCTTAAACGGGAGGCCGGCCAATGAGCAGTTCTTC. As protein: CASSLNGRPANEQFF.

The V gene is TRBV24-1, the J gene TRBJ2-5, with D hard to call. This CDR3 region has 16 residues. Germline values: CDR1 KGHDR, CDR2 SFDVKD. Trimming left V 3 bases short and J 4 bases short, with 17 bases between. CDR3 in amino acids: CATSDRTSQRRETQYF. CDR3 coding DNA: TGTGCCACCAGTGATAGGACCTCACAAAGAAGAGAGACCCAGTACTTC.

The chain recombines TRBV6-2 or TRBV6-3 with TRBJ2-1; perhaps TRBD2 as D (5 bases). Germline V lookup: CDR1 MNHEY, CDR2 SVGEGT. The V and J ends lost 4 bases and 3 bases respectively, with 13 bases between them. The CDR3 extends over 15 amino acids. The CDR3 is CASSSRSGYYNEQFF. DNA for the CDR3: TGTGCCAGCAGTTCCAGGAGCGGTTACTACAATGAGCAGTTCTTC.

J is TRBJ2-3 and V is TRBV6-2 or TRBV6-3; D may be TRBD2 (6 bases). This CDR3 is 14 amino acids long. The germline V gene has CDR1 MNHEY and CDR2 SVGEGT. The V end was cut by 2 bases, the J end by 7 bases, with 13 bases between. CDR3 DNA: TGTGCCAGCAGTTACGCTGAGGGCGGGAATACGCAGTATTTT. It specifies CASSYAEGGNTQYF.

The chain recombines TRBV28 with TRBJ2-7; possibly TRBD2 for D (6 bases). Trimming stripped 8 bases from V and 0 bases from J, with 11 bases between. The V gene's germline CDR1 is MDHEN and CDR2 SYDVKM. The CDR3 runs to 13 residues. The chain's CDR3 is CASSGTDSYEQYF. In DNA, the CDR3 is TGTGCCAGCTCCGGGACTGACTCCTACGAGCAGTACTTC.

The table lists this clone with a few counts. The V gene is TRBV12-5, the J gene TRBJ1-1; no clear D gene. The V and J ends lost 7 bases and 0 bases respectively, with 9 bases between them. CDR1 is LGHNT and CDR2 is FRNRAP in the germline V gene. The CDR3 has 13 residues. The CDR3 DNA reads TGTGCTAGTGCTTCCAACATGAACACTGAAGCTTTCTTT. This codes for CASASNMNTEAFF.

This sequence joins TRBV9 and TRBJ2-1; 8 bases match TRBD2. After removal of 3 bases from V and 6 bases from J, the junction contained 8 bases not matched to a gene. The CDR3 sequence is 15 residues long. Germline V gene data show CDR1 as SGDLS and CDR2 as YYNGEE. The DNA for the CDR3 is TGTGCCAGCAGCGCCAGCGGGAGTCCGATCAATGAGCAGTTCTTC. Its translation is CASSASGSPINEQFF. Full variable domain (rest looked up from reference TRBV9 and TRBJ2-1): DSGVTQTPKHLITATGQRVTLRCSPRSGDLSVYWYQQSLDQGLQFLIQYYNGEERAKGNILERFSAQQFPDLHSELNLSSLELGDSALYFCASSASGSPINEQFFGPGTRLTVL.

The gene calls are TRBV11-2 and TRBJ2-5, with TRBD2 matching 16 bases. The V gene end was trimmed by 2 bases and the J gene end by 7 bases; junction bases not matched to a gene: 7. Germline assignment: CDR1 SGHAT and CDR2 FQNNGV. The CDR3 extends over 17 amino acids. CDR3 loop: CASSLSGTSGREGTQYF. The CDR3 DNA follows: TGTGCCAGCAGCTTATCCGGGACTAGCGGGAGGGAAGGGACCCAGTACTTC.

The chain combines TRBV7-8 with TRBJ1-3; D possibly corresponds to TRBD1 (6 bases). Trimming removed 6 bases at V and 1 base at J, with 10 bases between. The CDR3 contains 14 residues. Per the germline V gene, CDR1 is SGHVS and CDR2 is FQNEAQ. CDR3 protein: CASRDSFSGNTIYF. For the CDR3, the DNA is TGTGCCAGCAGGGACAGTTTTTCTGGAAACACCATATATTTT. The entire variable domain, with the rest obtained from reference TRBV7-8 and TRBJ1-3, is as follows: GAGVSQSPRYKVAKRGQDVALRCDPISGHVSLFWYQQALGQGPEFLTYFQNEAQLDKSGLPSDRFFAERPEGSVSTLKIQRTQQEDSAVYLCASRDSFSGNTIYFGEGSWLTVV.